Below are 14 T cell receptor beta chains sequenced from a single sample in a study of blood T cell repertoires in COVID-19. Sequenced by immunoSEQ multiplex PCR; TCRdb stores in-frame clones only, minus some. The sample shows under 90,000 clones, about 90% of them seen only once. The sequencing sample was made of peripheral blood. These receptor sequences come from a woman between 45 and 60 years old with COVID-19, enrolled during active disease.

The chain combines TRBV3-1 (or the pseudogene TRBV3-2) with TRBJ2-5; 14 bases agree with TRBD2. V was clipped by 4 bases and J by 5 bases; unmatched bases: 9. This CDR3 has 17 residues. Germline lookup yields CDR1 LGHDT and CDR2 YNNKEL (reference sequence). The CDR3 reads CASSPGTSGRPWETQYF. The CDR3 DNA is TGTGCCAGCAGCCCGGGGACTAGCGGGAGACCCTGGGAGACCCAGTACTTC.

The V call is TRBV19, the J call TRBJ1-5, with D possibly matching TRBD1 (5 bases). The CDR3 covers 13 residues. V was cut by 5 bases and J by 5 bases, with 10 bases left in between. Germline-derived CDR1 and CDR2 are LNHDA and SQIVND (reference sequence). Written as DNA, the CDR3 is TGTGCCAGTAGTCCCCAGGGTTATCAGCCCCAGCATTTT. Translation gives CASSPQGYQPQHF.

The chain links TRBV28 to TRBJ2-1; D remains unclear. Between the trimmed V and J ends, which lost 6 bases and 7 bases, there was a span of 10 bases. Germline V CDR1 and CDR2: MDHEN, SYDVKM. The CDR3 is 12 residues long. The CDR3 sequence: CASRLVGNEQFF. In DNA form, the CDR3 reads TGTGCCAGCAGGCTAGTCGGTAATGAGCAGTTCTTC.

This chain uses TRBV7-9 with TRBJ1-2, with no clear D. Trimming shortened V by 1 base and J by 8 bases, and 8 bases separated the two germline ends. The CDR3 is 12 residues long. In germline, CDR1 is SEHNR, CDR2 FQNEAQ (reference sequence). CDR3 amino acids: CASSLVYRGYTF. The CDR3 nucleotides read TGTGCCAGCAGCTTAGTCTACCGGGGCTACACCTTC.

The chain links TRBV14 to TRBJ2-5; 8 positions agree with TRBD2. The CDR3 is 16 amino acids. CDR1 is SGHDN and CDR2 is FVKESK in the germline V gene. With V trimmed by 1 base and J by 5 bases, 9 bases remained unmatched. This CDR3 is CASSQVSSGSRETQYF. CDR3 nucleotide sequence: TGTGCCAGCAGCCAAGTGTCGAGCGGGAGCCGCGAGACCCAGTACTTC. Based on the CDR3 plus reference TRBV14 and TRBJ2-5, the full variable domain is EAGVTQFPSHSVIEKGQTVTLRCDPISGHDNLYWYRRVMGKEIKFLLHFVKESKQDESGMPNNRFLAERTGGTYSTLKVQPAELEDSGVYFCASSQVSSGSRETQYFGPGTRLLVL.

The chain combines TRBV18 with TRBJ2-1, with D possibly TRBD2 on 7 matching bases. Trimming removed 2 bases at V and 7 bases at J, with 18 bases between. CDR1 KGHSH and CDR2 LQKENI come from the germline V gene. The CDR3 is 16 amino acids. The CDR3 coding sequence is TGTGCCAGCTCACCAGCCCTGGGGGGGCGATGGAATGAGCAGTTCTTC. Translation: CASSPALGGRWNEQFF.

This chain connects TRBV20-1 to TRBJ1-1; 8 positions match TRBD1. V was pared by 3 bases and J by 6 bases, with 6 bases of the junction left unmatched. Germline V gene data show CDR1 as DFQATT and CDR2 as SNEGSKA (reference sequence). The CDR3 has 13 residues. The CDR3 DNA reads as TGCAGTGCTAGTTGGACAGGGACCGCTGAAGCTTTCTTT. It is translated as CSASWTGTAEAFF.

This clone was counted only a few times. The chain is built from TRBV15 and TRBJ2-2, with TRBD2 matching over 7 bases. This CDR3 has 15 amino acids. CDR1 LNHNV and CDR2 YYDKDF come from the germline V gene (reference sequence). The ends lost 3 bases at V and 4 bases at J; junction bases unmatched: 5. The CDR3 sequence is CATSRWGGSTGELFF. The CDR3 region has the DNA TGTGCCACCAGCAGGTGGGGGGGTAGCACCGGGGAGCTGTTTTTT.

The chain links TRBV5-5 to TRBJ2-3; weak D call: TRBD2 (6 bases). CDR1 is SGHKS and CDR2 is YYEKEE in the germline V gene (reference sequence). The CDR3 loop spans 15 amino acids. V gave up 4 bases and J gave up 4 bases, with 16 bases separating them. The CDR3 DNA reads as TGTGCCAGCAGCGCACTAGGGACGGGGGCAGATACGCAGTATTTT. Amino acids: CASSALGTGADTQYF.

This chain joins TRBV27 and TRBJ2-1, with TRBD2 identical over 9 bases. The CDR3 consists of 17 residues. CDR1 and CDR2 from the germline V gene are MNHEY and SMNVEV (reference sequence). Trimming took 1 base from V and 8 from J; bases not matched to a gene: 12. The CDR3 is CASSLLGRGGRADEQFF. The DNA for the CDR3 is TGTGCCAGCAGTTTATTGGGGAGGGGCGGGAGGGCCGATGAGCAGTTCTTC.

V usage is TRBV6-6 and J usage is TRBJ2-3, with D possibly TRBD1 on 5 matching bases. Germline assignment: CDR1 MNHNY and CDR2 SVGAGI (reference sequence). The CDR3 has 14 amino acids. The germline V and J ends were trimmed by 8 bases and 5 bases, with 17 bases remaining between them. DNA for the CDR3: TGTGCCAGCCTATTTATGGGGCGCGGAGATACGCAGTATTTT. As protein: CASLFMGRGDTQYF.

This sequence joins TRBV12-3 or TRBV12-4 and TRBJ1-2, with D maybe TRBD1 (6 bases). The CDR3 is 13 amino acids. V shed 6 bases and J shed 4 bases, with 12 bases lying between them. The DNA of the CDR3 is TGTGCCAGCAGACCGACAGGCCCCTATGGCTACACCTTC. Encoded protein: CASRPTGPYGYTF.

In DNA, the CDR3 is TGTGCCAGCAGCCAATACTTAGCGAGCTCCTACAATGAGCAGTTCTTC. Translated: CASSQYLASSYNEQFF. The chain couples TRBV3-1 (or the pseudogene TRBV3-2) to TRBJ2-1, with a tentative D call TRBD2 (5 bases). The CDR3 length is 16 residues. Germline V gene lookup returns CDR1 LGHDT and CDR2 YNNKEL (reference sequence). Trimming took off 2 bases at V and 0 bases at J, with 11 bases between the two ends.

The genes are TRBV7-8 and TRBJ2-1, with 7 bases lining up with TRBD2. V shed 1 base and J 6 bases; nucleotides not matched to a gene: 15. Germline lookup yields CDR1 SGHVS and CDR2 FQNEAQ. This CDR3 has 18 residues. The CDR3 nucleotides read TGTGCCAGCAGCTTAGGGTGGAGCGGGACGCCCGGGGGCAATGAGCAGTTCTTC. Its translation is CASSLGWSGTPGGNEQFF.